This T cell receptor beta chain was sequenced during a study of shared clonotypes between healthy human individuals. General study points: Although depth was large, rarefaction showed that sequencing of the sorted subsets was incomplete. Collection of samples was limited to blood; tissue repertoires likely differ.

This clone has only a few counts. The antigen is undetermined. This same CDR3 is encoded by further DNA sequences in the sample. Assay: immunoSEQ multiplex PCR; the TCRdb copy retains only in-frame clones and omits some. The table shows roughly 1 million clones, with under 80% occurring only once. Germline CDR1 and CDR2: GTSNPN and SVGIG (reference sequence). This CDR3 is built from 15 residues. The V end lost 0 bases, the J end lost 4 bases, and 13 bases lay between the germline ends. The chain carries TRBV30 and TRBJ2-4, with D maybe TRBD1 (6 bases). This TCR was sampled from a young man in good health. The material sequenced was memory CD4+ T cells sorted from blood. Subset given: CD45RA-negative fraction. The CDR3 reads CAWSVGGARKNIQYF. The CDR3 DNA sequence: TGTGCCTGGAGTGTTGGGGGCGCGAGGAAAAACATTCAGTACTTC.